This is a list of T cell receptor beta chains from one sample in a study of cytomegalovirus exposure and HLA in healthy donors. The protocol was immunoSEQ multiplex PCR, while the TCRdb copy is restricted to in-frame clones and leaves out a portion. The table has some 150,000 clones, 55% to 70% seen once. Input material: PBMCs. Source of these receptors: a woman aged 30 to 39 in good health and CMV-seropositive. The CDR3 runs from the conserved cysteine through the conserved F or W. The order of the fields is CDR3 protein, CDR3 DNA, D gene, J gene, clone size, CDR3 length, V gene. A D gene is named only where the DNA matches it firmly. Clone size, where shown, is once, few, many, or a class for clones that have expanded.

CASRGVGQPQHF | TGTGCCAGCAGAGGGGTCGGTCAGCCCCAGCATTTT | - | TRBJ1-5 | - | 12 | TRBV7-9
CASSQAGSREWYF | TGTGCCAGCAGCCAAGCGGGGTCGAGAGAATGGTATTTT | - | TRBJ2-3 | - | 13 | TRBV4-2
CASSLGTGYRNEKLFF | TGTGCCAGCAGCTTGGGGACAGGGTATCGTAATGAAAAACTGTTTTTT | TRBD1 | TRBJ1-4 | - | 16 | TRBV5-4
CASSSSRQKQYF | TGTGCCAGCAGTTCCTCTCGACAGAAGCAGTACTTC | - | TRBJ2-7 | once | 12 | TRBV6-1
CASSLAKPHEQYF | TGTGCCAGCAGTCTCGCCAAGCCACACGAGCAGTACTTC | - | TRBJ2-7 | - | 13 | TRBV6-5
CASSPQLRTGNYGYTF | TGTGCCAGCAGCCCCCAGTTAAGGACAGGGAACTATGGCTACACCTTC | TRBD1 | TRBJ1-2 | - | 16 | TRBV4-2
CAWSTMRLASGRAVTYNEQFF | TGTGCCTGGAGTACAATGAGGCTGGCTAGCGGGAGGGCCGTTACCTACAATGAGCAGTTCTTC | TRBD2 | TRBJ2-1 | - | 21 | TRBV30
CASSEPVYTQYF | TGTGCCAGCAGTGAGCCGGTGTATACGCAGTATTTT | - | TRBJ2-3 | - | 12 | TRBV6-5
CASSYGADYGYTF | TGTGCCAGCAGTTATGGGGCAGATTATGGCTACACCTTC | - | TRBJ1-2 | - | 13 | TRBV6-5
CASSRSRPGDEQYF | TGTGCCAGCAGCAGAAGCCGGCCGGGGGACGAGCAGTACTTC | - | TRBJ2-7 | few | 14 | TRBV2
CASGTGGSSGYTF | TGTGCCAGCGGGACAGGGGGCTCTTCTGGCTACACCTTC | TRBD1 | TRBJ1-2 | - | 13 | TRBV5-4
CAPRGLAGNNEQFF | TGTGCCCCCAGAGGGCTAGCGGGGAACAATGAGCAGTTCTTC | TRBD2 | TRBJ2-1 | - | 14 | TRBV9
CASGQITDTQYF | TGTGCCAGCGGACAGATAACAGATACGCAGTATTTT | - | TRBJ2-3 | - | 12 | TRBV27
CASPISTSGRETQYF | TGTGCCAGCCCAATCTCAACTAGTGGTAGGGAGACCCAGTACTTC | - | TRBJ2-5 | - | 15 | TRBV28
CAISASGTGRNDEKLFF | TGTGCCATCAGTGCATCCGGGACAGGGAGGAACGATGAAAAACTGTTTTTT | TRBD1 | TRBJ1-4 | - | 17 | TRBV10-3
CASTEGNEAFF | TGTGCCAGCACGGAGGGGAATGAAGCTTTCTTT | - | TRBJ1-1 | - | 11 | TRBV6-6
CASSVRGTGDTQYF | TGCGCCAGCAGCGTTCGCGGGACCGGGGATACGCAGTATTTT | - | TRBJ2-3 | few | 14 | TRBV5-1
CASSHPGIGQETQYF | TGCGCCAGCAGCCATCCAGGGATTGGCCAAGAGACCCAGTACTTC | - | TRBJ2-5 | - | 15 | TRBV4-1
CASSLGLAGSTDTQYF | TGTGCCAGCAGCCTCGGACTAGCGGGAAGCACAGATACGCAGTATTTT | TRBD2 | TRBJ2-3 | - | 16 | TRBV7-2
CASSVSSSSYNEQFF | TGTGCCAGCAGTGTGAGCTCGAGCTCCTACAATGAGCAGTTCTTC | - | TRBJ2-1 | few | 15 | TRBV2
CASSEAPGVWGYTF | TGTGCCAGCAGTGAAGCGCCCGGGGTATGGGGCTACACCTTC | - | TRBJ1-2 | few | 14 | TRBV6-1
CASSHGGGSTEAFF | TGCGCCAGCAGCCACGGGGGAGGGAGCACTGAAGCTTTCTTT | - | TRBJ1-1 | - | 14 | TRBV10-1
CASSLDFKRGITDTQYF | TGTGCCAGCAGCCTAGATTTCAAGCGGGGAATCACAGATACGCAGTATTTT | TRBD2 | TRBJ2-3 | - | 17 | TRBV13
CSAGQGDQPQHF | TGCAGCGCAGGACAGGGGGATCAGCCCCAGCATTTT | TRBD1 | TRBJ1-5 | few | 12 | TRBV29-1
CAISESTSGEGGPLETQYF | TGTGCCATCAGCGAATCGACTAGCGGGGAGGGGGGTCCATTAGAGACCCAGTACTTC | TRBD2 | TRBJ2-5 | once | 19 | TRBV10-3
CASSFGGVQETQYF | TGCGCCAGCAGCTTTGGAGGGGTCCAAGAGACCCAGTACTTC | - | TRBJ2-5 | - | 14 | TRBV5-1
CAWSAGKVAGANVLTF | TGTGCCTGGAGTGCAGGGAAAGTAGCTGGGGCCAACGTCCTGACTTTC | - | TRBJ2-6 | - | 16 | TRBV30
CASRAPDSTYEQYF | TGTGCCAGCAGGGCCCCCGACAGCACCTACGAGCAGTACTTC | - | TRBJ2-7 | - | 14 | TRBV6-1
CASSQDEGQGVRAFF | TGCGCCAGCAGCCAAGATGAAGGCCAGGGGGTTAGAGCTTTCTTT | TRBD1 | TRBJ1-1 | few | 15 | TRBV4-1
CASSEPPTQEGGTEAFF | TGTGCCAGCAGTGAACCACCCACTCAGGAGGGTGGCACTGAAGCTTTCTTT | - | TRBJ1-1 | - | 17 | TRBV2
CASSLDRGAGELFF | TGTGCCAGCAGCTTGGACAGGGGAGCTGGGGAGCTGTTTTTT | TRBD1 | TRBJ2-2 | few | 14 | TRBV7-9
CASSLSRGMVQGYTF | TGTGCCAGCAGCTTGAGTAGGGGAATGGTTCAGGGCTACACCTTC | - | TRBJ1-2 | - | 15 | TRBV7-2
CASSQGGERSTDTQYF | TGTGCCAGCAGCCAAGGGGGGGAACGGAGCACAGATACGCAGTATTTT | - | TRBJ2-3 | few | 16 | TRBV4-2
CAWSPSGAPRETQYF | TGTGCCTGGAGTCCGAGCGGGGCCCCACGTGAGACCCAGTACTTC | TRBD2 | TRBJ2-5 | - | 15 | TRBV30
CAGNWGPTGGNTIYF | TGTGCCGGAAATTGGGGTCCTACAGGTGGAAACACCATATATTTT | - | TRBJ1-3 | - | 15 | TRBV2
CASSLGRTSGKGEQYF | TGTGCCAGCAGCTTAGGTCGGACTAGCGGGAAGGGGGAGCAGTACTTC | TRBD2 | TRBJ2-7 | - | 16 | TRBV11-3
CSVAGTGFYNEQFF | TGCAGCGTTGCCGGGACAGGGTTCTACAATGAGCAGTTCTTC | TRBD1 | TRBJ2-1 | - | 14 | TRBV29-1
CASIGQSSYEQYF | TGTGCCAGCATAGGACAGTCCTCCTACGAGCAGTACTTC | - | TRBJ2-7 | - | 13 | TRBV2
CASSLSAGFKTQYF | TGTGCCAGCAGCTTAAGCGCGGGTTTCAAGACCCAGTACTTC | - | TRBJ2-5 | - | 14 | TRBV11-2
CASRSGNEQFF | TGTGCCAGCCGATCGGGGAATGAGCAGTTCTTC | - | TRBJ2-1 | - | 11 | TRBV18
CASSFYGFEQYF | TGTGCCAGCAGTTTTTACGGGTTTGAGCAGTACTTC | - | TRBJ2-7 | - | 12 | TRBV28
CASSENLESGYTF | TGCGCCAGCAGTGAGAACCTTGAGAGTGGCTACACCTTC | - | TRBJ1-2 | - | 13 | TRBV10-1
CASSLDGFGGASGRYEQYF | TGCGCCAGCAGCTTGGATGGATTTGGGGGTGCTAGCGGGAGATACGAGCAGTACTTC | TRBD2 | TRBJ2-7 | - | 19 | TRBV5-1
CASSLPVDTQYF | TGCGCCAGCAGCCTGCCGGTGGATACGCAGTATTTT | - | TRBJ2-3 | - | 12 | TRBV4-1
CASSLGVTSTDTQYF | TGTGCCAGCAGCCTCGGGGTTACTAGCACAGATACGCAGTATTTT | - | TRBJ2-3 | - | 15 | TRBV9
CASSDPRISQGISYNEQFF | TGTGCCAGTAGCGACCCCCGAATCTCCCAGGGCATCTCCTACAATGAGCAGTTCTTC | - | TRBJ2-1 | - | 19 | TRBV19
CASTGQTNTEAFF | TGTGCCAGCACGGGACAGACGAACACTGAAGCTTTCTTT | TRBD1 | TRBJ1-1 | few | 13 | TRBV7-8
CASSWTIALNTEAFF | TGCGCCAGCAGCTGGACCATAGCGTTGAACACTGAAGCTTTCTTT | - | TRBJ1-1 | - | 15 | TRBV5-1
CASKTSGGDEQFF | TGTGCCAGCAAGACTAGCGGGGGGGATGAGCAGTTCTTC | TRBD2 | TRBJ2-1 | few | 13 | TRBV11-2
CASSYSGTRNTDTQYF | TGTGCCAGCAGTTACTCCGGGACTAGAAACACAGATACGCAGTATTTT | TRBD2 | TRBJ2-3 | - | 16 | TRBV6-5
CASSLDPGDNSPLHF | TGTGCCAGCAGCTTAGATCCAGGGGATAATTCACCCCTCCACTTT | - | TRBJ1-6 | - | 15 | TRBV7-8
CASRDGRSGGYTF | TGTGCCAGCAGGGACGGTAGAAGCGGAGGCTACACCTTC | - | TRBJ1-2 | few | 13 | TRBV6-1
CASSQEGTSYEQYF | TGTGCCAGCAGCCAAGAAGGGACTAGCTACGAGCAGTACTTC | TRBD2 | TRBJ2-7 | - | 14 | TRBV4-2
CASSARGAGGGSLTDTQYF | TGTGCCAGCAGCGCACGAGGGGCAGGGGGAGGATCGCTCACAGATACGCAGTATTTT | - | TRBJ2-3 | - | 19 | TRBV4-2